Sequencing of this T cell receptor beta chain was carried out in a study of shared clonotypes between healthy human individuals. The CDR3 contains 12 residues. V was clipped by 10 bases and J by 1 base; unmatched bases: 2. Germline V gives CDR1 ENHRY, CDR2 SYGVKD. TCRdb's table, derived via immunoSEQ multiplex PCR, lists solely in-frame clones and lacks some. Of about 1.5 million clones listed, 95% to 99% were seen once; the top ten hold about 0.45%. The rearrangement links TRBV10-3 to TRBJ2-5, with 8 bases matching TRBD2. This TCR was sampled from a young man in good health. The sample taken for sequencing was naive CD4+ T cells sorted from blood. Subset given: CD45RA+ positively selected. The chain's CDR3 is CATGLAQETQYF. CDR3 sequence (DNA): TGTGCCACCGGACTAGCCCAAGAGACCCAGTACTTC.